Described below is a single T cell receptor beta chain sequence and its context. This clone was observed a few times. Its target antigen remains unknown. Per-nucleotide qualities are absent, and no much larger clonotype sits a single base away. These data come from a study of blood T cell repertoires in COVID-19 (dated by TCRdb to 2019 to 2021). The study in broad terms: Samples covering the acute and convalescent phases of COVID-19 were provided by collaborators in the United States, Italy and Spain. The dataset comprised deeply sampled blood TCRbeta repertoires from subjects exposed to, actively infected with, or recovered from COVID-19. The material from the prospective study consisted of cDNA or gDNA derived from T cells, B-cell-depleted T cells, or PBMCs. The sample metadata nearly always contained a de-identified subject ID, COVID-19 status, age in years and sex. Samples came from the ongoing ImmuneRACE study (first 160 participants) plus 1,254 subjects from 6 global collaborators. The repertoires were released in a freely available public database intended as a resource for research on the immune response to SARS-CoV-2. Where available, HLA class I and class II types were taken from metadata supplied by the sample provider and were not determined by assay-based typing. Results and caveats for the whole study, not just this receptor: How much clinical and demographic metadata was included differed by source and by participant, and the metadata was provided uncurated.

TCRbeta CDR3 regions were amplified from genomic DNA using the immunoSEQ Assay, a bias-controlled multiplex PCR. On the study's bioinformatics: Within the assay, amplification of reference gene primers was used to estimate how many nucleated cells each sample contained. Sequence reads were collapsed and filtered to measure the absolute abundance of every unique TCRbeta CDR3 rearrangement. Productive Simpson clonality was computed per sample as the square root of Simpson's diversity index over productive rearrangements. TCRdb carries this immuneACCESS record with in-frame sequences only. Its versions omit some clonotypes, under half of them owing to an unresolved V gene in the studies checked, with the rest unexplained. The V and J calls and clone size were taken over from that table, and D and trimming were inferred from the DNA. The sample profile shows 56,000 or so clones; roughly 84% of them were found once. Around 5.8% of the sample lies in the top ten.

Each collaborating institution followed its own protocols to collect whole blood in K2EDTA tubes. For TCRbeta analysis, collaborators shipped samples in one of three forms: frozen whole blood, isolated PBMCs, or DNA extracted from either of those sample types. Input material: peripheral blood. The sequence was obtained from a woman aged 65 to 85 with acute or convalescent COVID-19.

The CDR3 reads as follows: CASSQERSTDTQYF. The DNA sequence is given as TGTGCCAGCAGCCAAGAACGGAGCACAGATACGCAGTATTTT. The rearrangement joined TRBV3-1 (or the pseudogene TRBV3-2) to TRBJ2-3, with no confident D gene call. The V and J ends are trimmed by 0 bases and 0 bases, leaving 4 bases between them. Including the terminal cysteine and phenylalanine, the CDR3 comprises 14 residues. The read is trimmed to its CDR3 DNA, 42 bases read in frame from base 1. Reading the germline V gene (reference sequence) gives CDR1 LGHDT and CDR2 YNNKEL.